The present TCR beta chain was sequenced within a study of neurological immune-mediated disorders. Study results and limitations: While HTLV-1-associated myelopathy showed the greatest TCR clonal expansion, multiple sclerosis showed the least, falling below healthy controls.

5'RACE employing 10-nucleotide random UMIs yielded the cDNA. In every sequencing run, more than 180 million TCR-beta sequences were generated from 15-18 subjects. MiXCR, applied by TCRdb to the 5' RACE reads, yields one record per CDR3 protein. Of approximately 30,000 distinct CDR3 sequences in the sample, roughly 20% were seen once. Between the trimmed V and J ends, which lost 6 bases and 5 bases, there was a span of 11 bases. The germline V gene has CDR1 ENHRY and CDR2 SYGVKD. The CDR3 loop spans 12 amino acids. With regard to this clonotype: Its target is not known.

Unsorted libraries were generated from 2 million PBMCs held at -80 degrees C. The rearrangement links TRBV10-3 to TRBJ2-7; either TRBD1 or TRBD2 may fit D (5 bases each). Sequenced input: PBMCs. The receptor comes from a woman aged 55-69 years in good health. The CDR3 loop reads CAIREMGDEQYF. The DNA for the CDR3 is TGTGCCATCAGGGAGATGGGGGACGAGCAGTACTTC.